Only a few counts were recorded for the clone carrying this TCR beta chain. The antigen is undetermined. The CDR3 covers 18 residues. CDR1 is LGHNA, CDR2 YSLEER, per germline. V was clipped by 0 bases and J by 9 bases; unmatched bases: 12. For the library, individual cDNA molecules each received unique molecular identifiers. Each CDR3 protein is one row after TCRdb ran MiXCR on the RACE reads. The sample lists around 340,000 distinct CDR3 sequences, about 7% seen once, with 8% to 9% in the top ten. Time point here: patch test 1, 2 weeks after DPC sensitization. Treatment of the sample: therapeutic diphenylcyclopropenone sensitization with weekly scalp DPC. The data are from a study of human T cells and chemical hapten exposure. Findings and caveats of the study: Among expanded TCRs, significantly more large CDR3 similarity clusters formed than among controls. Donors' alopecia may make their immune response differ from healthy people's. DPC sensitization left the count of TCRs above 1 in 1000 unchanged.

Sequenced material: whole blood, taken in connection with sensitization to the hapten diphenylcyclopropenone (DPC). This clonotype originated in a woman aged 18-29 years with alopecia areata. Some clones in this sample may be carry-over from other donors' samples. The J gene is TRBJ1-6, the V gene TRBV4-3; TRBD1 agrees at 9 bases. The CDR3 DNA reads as TGCGCCAGCAGCCAAGAGGCCGAGGACAGGGGATCGAGTTCACCCCTCCACTTT. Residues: CASSQEAEDRGSSSPLHF.